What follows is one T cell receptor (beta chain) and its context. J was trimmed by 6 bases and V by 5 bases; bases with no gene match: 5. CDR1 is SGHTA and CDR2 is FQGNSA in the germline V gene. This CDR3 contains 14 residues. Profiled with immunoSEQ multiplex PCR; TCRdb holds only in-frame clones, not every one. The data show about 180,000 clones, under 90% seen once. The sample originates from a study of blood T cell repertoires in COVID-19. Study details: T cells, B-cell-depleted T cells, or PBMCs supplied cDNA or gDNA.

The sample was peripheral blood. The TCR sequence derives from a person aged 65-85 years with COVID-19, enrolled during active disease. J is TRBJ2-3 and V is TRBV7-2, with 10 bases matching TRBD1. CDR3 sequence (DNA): TGTGCCAGCAGCCCTGACAGGGGGCACGATACGCAGTATTTT. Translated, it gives CASSPDRGHDTQYF.